A selection of T cell receptor beta chains follows, all from one sample in a study of blood T cell repertoires in COVID-19. TCRdb's table, derived via immunoSEQ multiplex PCR, lists solely in-frame clones and lacks some. The table has 250,000 to 350,000 clones, 90% seen once; the top ten hold around 2.5%. The material sequenced was PBMCs or T cells enriched from blood (not recorded which). These receptors were obtained from a man in his 60s who had recovered from COVID-19. Both conserved end residues are part of each CDR3. The D gene is left open where the match is weak. Clone size is stated in some rows and not others, as once, few, many or a class when expanded.

J gene | V gene | CDR3 length | D gene | clone size | CDR3 protein | CDR3 DNA
TRBJ1-4 | TRBV18 | 14 | NA | NA | CASVEGKGNEKLFF | TGTGCCAGCGTGGAGGGGAAGGGAAACGAAAAACTGTTTTTT
TRBJ1-2 | TRBV5-1 | 13 | NA | NA | CASSLAGSLGYTF | TGCGCCAGCAGCTTGGCGGGGTCTCTGGGCTACACCTTC
TRBJ2-3 | TRBV29-1 | 12 | NA | NA | CSVQVSTDTQYF | TGCAGCGTTCAGGTTAGCACAGATACGCAGTATTTT
TRBJ1-4 | TRBV25-1 | 13 | TRBD1 | NA | CASRQGAREKLFF | TGTGCCAGCCGACAGGGGGCGAGGGAAAAACTGTTTTTT
TRBJ2-1 | TRBV30 | 14 | TRBD2 | NA | CAWSRAGGTDEQFF | TGTGCCTGGAGTAGAGCGGGAGGGACAGATGAGCAGTTCTTC
TRBJ2-3 | TRBV5-1 | 15 | NA | NA | CASSVSRGFADTQYF | TGCGCCAGCAGTGTATCTAGAGGCTTCGCAGATACGCAGTATTTT
TRBJ2-5 | TRBV11-3 | 16 | NA | NA | CASSLEPAGRKETQYF | TGTGCCAGCAGCTTAGAACCGGCGGGGCGTAAAGAGACCCAGTACTTC
TRBJ2-2 | TRBV5-1 | 11 | NA | NA | CASSFSGELFF | TGCGCCAGCAGCTTCTCCGGGGAGCTGTTTTTT
TRBJ1-2 | TRBV5-6 | 18 | TRBD1 | NA | CASSLGTPGQIANYGYTF | TGTGCCAGCAGCTTGGGTACTCCGGGACAGATAGCTAACTATGGCTACACCTTC
TRBJ2-1 | TRBV6-2/TRBV6-3 | 18 | TRBD2 | NA | CASSYTGLAGGPRVEQFF | TGTGCCAGCAGTTACACGGGGCTAGCGGGGGGGCCTCGAGTTGAGCAGTTCTTC
TRBJ2-5 | TRBV6-1 | 13 | NA | NA | CASSEAVQETQYF | TGTGCCAGCAGTGAGGCGGTTCAAGAGACCCAGTACTTC
TRBJ2-7 | TRBV10-3 | 13 | NA | NA | CAISELTSYEQYF | TGTGCCATCAGTGAGCTTACGAGCTACGAGCAGTACTTC
TRBJ2-7 | TRBV6-5 | 12 | TRBD2 | NA | CASKWGGYEQYF | TGTGCCAGCAAATGGGGAGGGTACGAGCAGTACTTC
TRBJ1-2 | TRBV18 | 13 | TRBD1 | NA | CASSTWDSGGYTF | TGTGCCAGCTCCACCTGGGACAGTGGTGGCTACACCTTC
TRBJ1-2 | TRBV7-2 | 15 | TRBD1 | NA | CASSAQGQTIYGYTF | TGTGCCAGCAGCGCACAGGGACAGACAATCTATGGCTACACCTTC
TRBJ2-1 | TRBV28 | 16 | NA | NA | CASSFTGTHSYNEQFF | TGTGCCAGCAGTTTCACCGGGACTCACTCCTACAATGAGCAGTTCTTC
TRBJ1-2 | TRBV15 | 14 | TRBD1 | NA | CATSSPGTGSGYTF | TGTGCCACCAGCAGCCCCGGGACAGGGAGCGGCTACACCTTC
TRBJ2-1 | TRBV5-4 | 16 | TRBD1 | NA | CASSLMRGRSYNEQFF | TGTGCCAGCAGCTTGATGAGGGGGCGTTCCTACAATGAGCAGTTCTTC
TRBJ1-2 | TRBV3-1/TRBV3-2 | 13 | NA | NA | CASSQRRVAGYTF | TGTGCCAGCAGCCAACGCAGGGTAGCTGGCTACACCTTC
TRBJ1-6 | TRBV4-3 | 15 | TRBD1 | once | CASSQAGGGGSPLHF | TGCGCCAGCAGCCAGGCAGGGGGCGGGGGTTCACCCCTCCACTTT
TRBJ2-2 | TRBV11-2 | 15 | TRBD2 | NA | CASSSRWGGTGELFF | TGTGCCAGCAGCTCCCGCTGGGGGGGCACCGGGGAGCTGTTTTTT
TRBJ1-6 | TRBV6-5 | 14 | NA | NA | CATQGSSYNSPLHF | TGTGCCACCCAGGGGAGCTCCTATAATTCACCCCTCCACTTT
TRBJ1-1 | TRBV7-8 | 14 | NA | once | CASSGARSYTEAFF | TGTGCCAGCAGCGGTGCTAGGTCGTACACTGAAGCTTTCTTT
TRBJ2-2 | TRBV5-4 | 14 | NA | once | CASRGGPDTGELFF | TGTGCCAGCCGCGGGGGCCCGGACACCGGGGAGCTGTTTTTT
TRBJ1-5 | TRBV7-8 | 12 | NA | NA | CASSRPDQPQHF | TGTGCCAGCAGCCGCCCCGATCAGCCCCAGCATTTT
TRBJ1-1 | TRBV19 | 15 | TRBD1 | NA | CASSRRQGTGSEAFF | TGTGCCAGTAGTAGGCGACAGGGGACGGGTTCTGAAGCTTTCTTT